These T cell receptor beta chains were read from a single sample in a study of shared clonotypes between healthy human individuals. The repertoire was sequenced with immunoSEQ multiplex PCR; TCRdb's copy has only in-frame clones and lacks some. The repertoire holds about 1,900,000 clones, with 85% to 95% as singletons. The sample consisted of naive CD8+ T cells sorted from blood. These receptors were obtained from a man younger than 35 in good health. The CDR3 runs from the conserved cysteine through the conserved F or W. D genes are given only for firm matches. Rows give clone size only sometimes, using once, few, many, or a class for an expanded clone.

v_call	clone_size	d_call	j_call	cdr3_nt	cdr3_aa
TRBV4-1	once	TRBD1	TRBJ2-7	TGCGCCAGCAGCCTCGGGACAGGGGGCTCCTACGAGCAGTACTTC	CASSLGTGGSYEQYF
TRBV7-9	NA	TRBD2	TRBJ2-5	TGTGCCAGCAGCGGGACTAAAGAGACCCAGTACTTC	CASSGTKETQYF
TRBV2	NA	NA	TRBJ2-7	TGTGCCAGTAGCTCCCGAACCTCCTACGAGCAGTACTTC	CASSSRTSYEQYF
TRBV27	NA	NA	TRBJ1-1	TGTGCCAGCAGTTCCCGGTTTGGGAGGATGGCTGAAGCTTTCTTT	CASSSRFGRMAEAFF
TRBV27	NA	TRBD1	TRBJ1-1	TGTGCCAGCAGTATTGACAGGGCGAACACTGAAGCTTTCTTT	CASSIDRANTEAFF
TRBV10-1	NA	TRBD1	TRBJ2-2	TGCGCCAGCAGTGAGGTCCGGACAGGGGGCACCGGGGAGCTGTTTTTT	CASSEVRTGGTGELFF
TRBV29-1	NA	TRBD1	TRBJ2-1	TGCAGCGTTGACGCCGGGACAGGGATCTACAATGAGCAGTTCTTC	CSVDAGTGIYNEQFF
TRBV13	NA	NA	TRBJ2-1	TGTGCCAGCAGCCAGGAGGGCTCCTACAATGAGCAGTTCTTC	CASSQEGSYNEQFF
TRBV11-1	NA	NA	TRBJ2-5	TGTGCCAGTGGGACAGAGACCCAGTACTTC	CASGTETQYF
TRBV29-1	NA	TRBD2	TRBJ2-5	TGCAGCGCGAGGGGGACTCTAGCGGGGGTTTCACAAGAGACCCAGTACTTC	CSARGTLAGVSQETQYF
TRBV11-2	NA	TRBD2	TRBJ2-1	TGTGCCAGCAGCTCTGTGAGCCGGGACTACTCCTACAATGAGCAGTTCTTC	CASSSVSRDYSYNEQFF
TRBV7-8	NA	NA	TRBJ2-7	TGTGCCAGCAGTTCTGCCTCCGAGCAGTACTTC	CASSSASEQYF
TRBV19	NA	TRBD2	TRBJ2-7	TGTGCCAGTAGTTTGGGACTAGCGGGAGTACATCACGAGCAGTACTTC	CASSLGLAGVHHEQYF
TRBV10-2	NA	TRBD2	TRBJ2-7	TGCGCCAGCTCAACTAGCGGATTACCCCGCTACGAGCAGTACTTC	CASSTSGLPRYEQYF
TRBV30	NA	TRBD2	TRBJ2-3	TGTGCCTGGAGTGTACAATTGGGGGGGACGACAGATACGCAGTATTTT	CAWSVQLGGTTDTQYF
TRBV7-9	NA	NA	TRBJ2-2	TGTGCCAGCAGCTTAGACCTTGACGGTAACACCGGGGAGCTGTTTTTT	CASSLDLDGNTGELFF
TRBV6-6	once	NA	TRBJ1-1	TGTGCCAGCAGTTACTCGGGAGGTCTGAACACTGAAGCTTTCTTT	CASSYSGGLNTEAFF
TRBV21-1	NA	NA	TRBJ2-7	TGTGCCAGCAGCGATAGCGGGAGGGGCTCGCACTACGAGCAGTACTTC	CASSDSGRGSHYEQYF
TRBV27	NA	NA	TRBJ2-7	TGTGCCAGCAGCCCCCCATATGGCAGTCCCTACGAGCAGTACTTC	CASSPPYGSPYEQYF
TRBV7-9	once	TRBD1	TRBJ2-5	TGTGCCAGCAGCCCGACGACAGGGGGCACGGAGACCCAGTACTTC	CASSPTTGGTETQYF
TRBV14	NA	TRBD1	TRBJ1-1	TGTGCCAGCAGCCCCTGGGGGGACACGTACAGGGGTCCTGAAGCTTTCTTT	CASSPWGDTYRGPEAFF
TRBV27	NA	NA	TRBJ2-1	TGTGCCAGCAGCATGGGGACTCCTCTCCTCTACAATGAGCAGTTCTTC	CASSMGTPLLYNEQFF
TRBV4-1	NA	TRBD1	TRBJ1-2	TGCGCCAGCAGCCAAGACCGCCGGGGACAGGCTAATCCCTACTTC	CASSQDRRGQANPYF
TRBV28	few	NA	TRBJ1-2	TGTGCCAGCAGTTTCGTGACGGACTATGGCTACACCTTC	CASSFVTDYGYTF
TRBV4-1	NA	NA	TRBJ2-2	TGCGCCAGCAGCCACCCCCGTGACGGGGAGCTGTTTTTT	CASSHPRDGELFF
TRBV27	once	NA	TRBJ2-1	TGTGCCAGCAGTTCCGGGGGAAGCTCCTACAATGAGCAGTTCTTC	CASSSGGSSYNEQFF
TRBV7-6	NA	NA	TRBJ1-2	TGTGCCAGCAGCTTTGAAGCTAACTATGGCTACACCTTC	CASSFEANYGYTF
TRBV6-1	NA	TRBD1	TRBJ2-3	TGTGCCAGCAGTGAATGGGGACAGGCTAGCACAGATACGCAGTATTTT	CASSEWGQASTDTQYF
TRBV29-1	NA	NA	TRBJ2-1	TGCAGCGTTGAAGGGAGGGACAGCTCCTACAATGAGCAGTTCTTC	CSVEGRDSSYNEQFF
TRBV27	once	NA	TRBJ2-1	TGTGCCAGCAGTCCCAACTCCTACAATGAGCAGTTCTTC	CASSPNSYNEQFF
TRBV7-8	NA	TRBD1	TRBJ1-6	TGTGCCAGCAGCGAGGACAGGGTTTATAATTCACCCCTCCACTTT	CASSEDRVYNSPLHF
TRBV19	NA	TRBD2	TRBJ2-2	TGTGCCAGTAGTAGGACTAGCACCGGGGAGCTGTTTTTT	CASSRTSTGELFF
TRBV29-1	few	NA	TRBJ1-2	TGCAGCGTTGAAGGGCAGGGGATGAACTATGGCTACACCTTC	CSVEGQGMNYGYTF
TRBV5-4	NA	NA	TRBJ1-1	TGTGCCAGCAGCCGCGTCGTGGGGACTAGCACTGAAGCTTTCTTT	CASSRVVGTSTEAFF
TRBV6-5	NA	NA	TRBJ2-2	TGTGCCAGCACCCCCTCCGACGCCGGGGAGCTGTTTTTT	CASTPSDAGELFF
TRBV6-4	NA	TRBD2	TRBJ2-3	TGTGCCACCTTTAGCGGGGGGGAAGTCGCAGATACGCAGTATTTT	CATFSGGEVADTQYF
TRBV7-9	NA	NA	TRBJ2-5	TGTGCCAGCGGCCCGGAGGGCCCGGAGACCCAGTACTTC	CASGPEGPETQYF
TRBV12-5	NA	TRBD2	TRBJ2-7	TGTGCTAGTGGCCGGCTAGCGGGAGTGGTCGTCGACGAGCAGTACTTC	CASGRLAGVVVDEQYF
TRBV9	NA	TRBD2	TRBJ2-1	TGTGCCAGCAGCGTAGGTGCGGGAGACCCTTACAATGAGCAGTTCTTC	CASSVGAGDPYNEQFF
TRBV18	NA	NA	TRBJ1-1	TGTGCCAGCTCACCCCTCGATATGACGGTAATGAACACTGAAGCTTTCTTT	CASSPLDMTVMNTEAFF
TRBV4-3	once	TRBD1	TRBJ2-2	TGCGCCAGCAGCCATACCGGGACAGAGAACACCGGGGAGCTGTTTTTT	CASSHTGTENTGELFF